This is a list of T cell receptor beta chains from one sample in a study of PD-1 blockade in classical Hodgkin lymphoma. Some clones are missing from TCRdb's copy, which holds only in-frame ones; the method was immunoSEQ multiplex PCR. This repertoire shows fewer than 45,000 clones, approximately 80% found once; its top ten account for roughly 9.8%. The source was peripheral blood mononuclear cells (PBMCs), collected at baseline. The source of these receptors is a human donor with classical Hodgkin lymphoma. Both conserved end residues are part of each CDR3. Fields, in order: J gene, clone size, D gene, V gene, CDR3 length, CDR3 DNA, CDR3 protein. D genes are given only for firm matches. The size of a clone is reported for some rows only, either as once, few or many, or as a class for expanded clones.

j_gene: TRBJ2-1; abundance: once; d_gene: -; v_gene: TRBV6-5; len: 12; CDR3nt: TGTGCCAGCAGTTCGGAAAACAATGAGCAGTTCTTC; CDR3aa: CASSSENNEQFF
j_gene: TRBJ1-5; abundance: -; d_gene: TRBD1; v_gene: TRBV19; len: 15; CDR3nt: TGTGCCAGTAGTCTCCACAGGGGACCGGATCAGCCCCAGCATTTT; CDR3aa: CASSLHRGPDQPQHF
j_gene: TRBJ2-1; abundance: few; d_gene: TRBD2; v_gene: TRBV7-9; len: 17; CDR3nt: TGTGCCAGCAGGTCTAGCGGGTTTAGCGGGACGTCGAATGAGCAGTTCTTC; CDR3aa: CASRSSGFSGTSNEQFF
j_gene: TRBJ2-2; abundance: -; d_gene: TRBD1; v_gene: TRBV7-6; len: 17; CDR3nt: TGTGCCAGCAGCTTCCGGGACAGGGGGCCCGTCCCCGGGGAGCTGTTTTTT; CDR3aa: CASSFRDRGPVPGELFF
j_gene: TRBJ2-5; abundance: -; d_gene: TRBD1; v_gene: TRBV5-1; len: 16; CDR3nt: TGCGCCAGCAGCAATACCGGGACAGGGATCGGGGAGACCCAGTACTTC; CDR3aa: CASSNTGTGIGETQYF
j_gene: TRBJ2-7; abundance: -; d_gene: TRBD1; v_gene: TRBV30; len: 14; CDR3nt: TGTGCCTGGAGTTACTGGACAGGTTCCTACGAGCAGTACTTC; CDR3aa: CAWSYWTGSYEQYF
j_gene: TRBJ1-4; abundance: -; d_gene: -; v_gene: TRBV6-6; len: 15; CDR3nt: TGTGCCAGCAGTTACTCCGGGTTACCTAATGAAAAACTGTTTTTT; CDR3aa: CASSYSGLPNEKLFF
j_gene: TRBJ1-2; abundance: once; d_gene: -; v_gene: TRBV7-2; len: 12; CDR3nt: TGTGCCAGCAGCTTAGTGGGCTATGGCTACACCTTC; CDR3aa: CASSLVGYGYTF
j_gene: TRBJ1-5; abundance: -; d_gene: -; v_gene: TRBV28; len: 15; CDR3nt: TGTGCCAGCAGTAGGATTAGGAGGATCGGTCAGCCCCAGCATTTT; CDR3aa: CASSRIRRIGQPQHF
j_gene: TRBJ2-1; abundance: once; d_gene: -; v_gene: TRBV9; len: 15; CDR3nt: TGTGCCAGCAGCGTAGTCGGGGTCAGTAGTGATGAGCAGTTCTTC; CDR3aa: CASSVVGVSSDEQFF
j_gene: TRBJ1-4; abundance: -; d_gene: -; v_gene: TRBV6-5; len: 15; CDR3nt: TGTGCCAGCAGTTACTCCCCAGGGCAGAATGAAAAACTGTTTTTT; CDR3aa: CASSYSPGQNEKLFF
j_gene: TRBJ2-7; abundance: -; d_gene: TRBD2; v_gene: TRBV4-2; len: 16; CDR3nt: TGTGCCAGCGCTGACGTTGGAGGACTAGCGGGGGTCGAGCAGTACTTC; CDR3aa: CASADVGGLAGVEQYF
j_gene: TRBJ2-5; abundance: -; d_gene: TRBD2; v_gene: TRBV11-3; len: 15; CDR3nt: TGTGCCAGCAGCTTAGATCTGGCGGGAGAAGAGACCCAGTACTTC; CDR3aa: CASSLDLAGEETQYF
j_gene: TRBJ2-7; abundance: -; d_gene: TRBD2; v_gene: TRBV27; len: 19; CDR3nt: TGTGCCAGCATCCCCCTGGGTAGCGGGAGTCTCCAGGGCTCCTACGAGCAGTACTTC; CDR3aa: CASIPLGSGSLQGSYEQYF
j_gene: TRBJ1-1; abundance: -; d_gene: -; v_gene: TRBV7-9; len: 12; CDR3nt: TGTGCCAGCGTCTCTGGGACTGCAGAAGCTTTCTTT; CDR3aa: CASVSGTAEAFF